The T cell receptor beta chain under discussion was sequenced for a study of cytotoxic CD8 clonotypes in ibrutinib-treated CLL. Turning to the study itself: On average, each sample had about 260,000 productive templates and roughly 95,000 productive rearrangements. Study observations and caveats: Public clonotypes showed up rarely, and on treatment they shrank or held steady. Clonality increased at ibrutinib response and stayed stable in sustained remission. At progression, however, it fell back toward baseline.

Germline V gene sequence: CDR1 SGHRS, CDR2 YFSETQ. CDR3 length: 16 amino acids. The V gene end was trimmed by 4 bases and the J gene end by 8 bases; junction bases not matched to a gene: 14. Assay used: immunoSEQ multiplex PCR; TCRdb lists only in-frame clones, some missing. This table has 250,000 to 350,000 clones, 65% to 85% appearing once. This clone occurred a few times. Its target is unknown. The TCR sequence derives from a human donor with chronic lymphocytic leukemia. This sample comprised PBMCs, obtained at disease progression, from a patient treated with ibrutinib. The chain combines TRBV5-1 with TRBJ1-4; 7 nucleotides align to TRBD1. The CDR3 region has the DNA TGCGCCAGCAGCCCCGGAGACAGGGCTCGTAGAGAAAAACTGTTTTTT. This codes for CASSPGDRARREKLFF. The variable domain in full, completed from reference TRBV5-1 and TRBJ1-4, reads KAGVTQTPRYLIKTRGQQVTLSCSPISGHRSVSWYQQTPGQGLQFLFEYFSETQRNKGNFPGRFSGRQFSNSRSEMNVSTLELGDSALYLCASSPGDRARREKLFFGSGTQLSVL.